A single sample gave rise to the 5 T cell receptor beta chains below, sequenced in a study of blood T cell repertoires in COVID-19. The repertoire was sequenced with immunoSEQ multiplex PCR; TCRdb's copy has only in-frame clones and lacks some. Of approximately 92,000 clones in the sample, 84% are singletons; the top ten hold roughly 2%. Source material: peripheral blood. These receptors came from a man aged 65-85 years with active or convalescent COVID-19.

This chain connects TRBV29-1 to TRBJ1-1, with D possibly matching TRBD1 (5 bases). The CDR3 has 13 residues. V dropped 3 bases and J dropped 1 base, with 9 bases sitting between them. Per the germline V gene, CDR1 is SQVTM and CDR2 is ANQGSEA. The CDR3 DNA sequence: TGCAGCGTTGACCTGGGGGGGAACACTGAAGCTTTCTTT. Encoded protein: CSVDLGGNTEAFF.

This chain joins TRBV11-2 and TRBJ1-4; 8 bases map to TRBD1. Germline lookup yields CDR1 SGHAT and CDR2 FQNNGV. V shed 1 base, J shed 6 bases, and the junction held 4 bases outside the gene matches. The CDR3 sequence is 15 residues long. This CDR3 is CASSLGTGTDEKLFF. The CDR3 DNA follows: TGTGCCAGCAGCTTAGGGACAGGGACCGATGAAAAACTGTTTTTT. Complete variable domain (other parts from reference TRBV11-2 and TRBJ1-4): EAGVAQSPRYKIIEKRQSVAFWCNPISGHATLYWYQQILGQGPKLLIQFQNNGVVDDSQLPKDRFSAERLKGVDSTLKIQPAKLEDSAVYLCASSLGTGTDEKLFFGSGTQLSVL.

The rearrangement uses TRBV5-1 and TRBJ2-1; 12 bases agree with TRBD1. Germline-derived CDR1 and CDR2 are SGHRS and YFSETQ. V shed 0 bases, J shed 6 bases, and the junction held 4 bases outside the gene matches. The CDR3 extends over 16 amino acids. The CDR3: CASSLAPGQGANEQFF. The CDR3 coding sequence is TGCGCCAGCAGCTTGGCCCCGGGACAGGGGGCCAATGAGCAGTTCTTC.

DNA for the CDR3: TGTGCCAGCAGCCCGAGTCCCCCGAACACTGAAGCTTTCTTT. Its protein is CASSPSPPNTEAFF. This chain uses TRBV3-1 (or the pseudogene TRBV3-2) with TRBJ1-1; D unresolved. The CDR3 contains 14 residues. V gave up 4 bases and J gave up 1 base, with 10 bases separating them. Germline V lookup: CDR1 LGHDT, CDR2 YNNKEL (reference sequence).

This rearrangement joins TRBV7-2 to TRBJ1-5; no firm D call. Trimming shortened V by 8 bases and J by 6 bases, and 11 bases separated the two germline ends. The CDR3 runs 12 residues. CDR1 is SGHTA and CDR2 is FQGNSA in the germline V gene. The CDR3 loop is CASGEYGQPQHF. In DNA, the CDR3 is TGTGCCAGCGGGGAGTACGGTCAGCCCCAGCATTTT. Looking up the rest from reference TRBV7-2 and TRBJ1-5 gives the full variable domain: GAGVSQSPSNKVTEKGKDVELRCDPISGHTALYWYRQSLGQGLEFLIYFQGNSAPDKSGLPSDRFSAERTGGSVSTLTIQRTQQEDSAVYLCASGEYGQPQHFGDGTRLSIL.